This TCR beta chain was identified in a study of circulating tumor DNA in untreated peripheral T-cell lymphoma. On this clone itself: Its antigen is currently unknown.

General study findings and limits: Tumor-specific clonotypes were found in 65% to 80% of patients.

The method was immunoSEQ multiplex PCR; TCRdb's version includes in-frame clones alone and lacks a portion of them. The repertoire holds 1,300 to 1,500 clones, with over 65% as singletons. Trimming stripped 2 bases from V and 4 bases from J, with 11 bases between. Per the germline V gene, CDR1 is GTSNPN and CDR2 is SVGIG (reference sequence). The CDR3 totals 13 residues. Tumor tissue was collected at baseline, before treatment began. The rearrangement joins TRBV30 to TRBJ2-5; maybe TRBD2 (5 bases). This TCR was sampled from a human donor with peripheral T-cell lymphoma. Sequencing was performed on tumor tissue. The CDR3 region is CAWSPLGGETQYF. As DNA, the CDR3 is TGTGCCTGGAGTCCACTCGGAGGAGAGACCCAGTACTTC.